This entry features one TCR beta chain sequence. CDR1 SNHLY and CDR2 FYNNEI come from the germline V gene. The CDR3 loop spans 12 amino acids. V shed 7 bases and J shed 7 bases, with 11 bases lying between them. The data originate from a study of cytomegalovirus exposure and HLA in healthy donors. TCRdb keeps only in-frame clones here, not all; method: immunoSEQ multiplex PCR. This table has about 98,000 clones, approximately 94% appearing once. The specimen sequenced was PBMCs. The genes are TRBV2 and TRBJ1-5, with a possible D match to TRBD1 (5 bases). This TCR came from a young woman in good health and CMV-seronegative. For the CDR3, the DNA is TGTGCCAGCACCGGAGGGGAGCAGCCCCAGCATTTT. Protein product: CASTGGEQPQHF. Supplemented by reference TRBV2 and TRBJ1-5, the full variable domain reads EPEVTQTPSHQVTQMGQEVILRCVPISNHLYFYWYRQILGQKVEFLVSFYNNEISEKSEIFDDQFSVERPDGSNFTLKIRSTKLEDSAMYFCASTGGEQPQHFGDGTRLSIL.